The rows below give T cell receptor beta chains drawn from one sample of a study of T-cell memory formation after mild COVID-19. Via MiXCR, TCRdb re-called the 5' RACE reads, giving one row per CDR3 protein. The data contain some 290,000 distinct CDR3 sequences, around 15% of them singletons. Sequenced material: PBMCs or a T cell subset sorted from them (not recorded which). These receptors all stem from a man in his late teens or twenties who had mild COVID-19 (a few samples of this study predate the infection). Cell type and time point are not known. CDR3s include the opening cysteine and the closing phenylalanine or tryptophan. The D gene is left open where the match is weak. The size field is filled for only some rows; it gives once, few, many or a size class.

>TRBJ1-6|.|.|TRBV9
CASSTGIYNSPLHF
TGTGCCAGCAGCACAGGGATTTATAATTCACCCCTCCACTTT
>TRBJ2-1|.|few|TRBV24-1
CATSGRSEWDNEQFF
TGTGCCACCAGTGGCAGGAGCGAGTGGGACAATGAGCAGTTCTTC
>TRBJ1-2|TRBD1|.|TRBV28
CASSFPRGHLSANYGYTF
TGTGCCAGCAGTTTCCCGAGGGGGCATCTATCCGCTAACTATGGCTACACCTTC
>TRBJ2-2|.|.|TRBV29-1
CSVPGNTGELFF
TGCAGCGTTCCGGGGAACACCGGGGAGCTGTTTTTT
>TRBJ2-5|TRBD1|many|TRBV25-1
CASRTGMETQYF
TGTGCCAGTAGGACAGGGATGGAGACCCAGTACTTC
>TRBJ2-3|TRBD2|.|TRBV4-2
CASSQASGSLQDTQYF
TGTGCCAGCAGCCAAGCTAGCGGGTCTCTGCAAGATACGCAGTATTTT
>TRBJ2-1|.|.|TRBV11-2
CASSLWRPNNEQFF
TGTGCCAGCAGCTTATGGAGACCAAACAATGAGCAGTTCTTC
>TRBJ2-1|.|few|TRBV20-1
CSAGGPGEQFF
TGCAGTGCGGGGGGGCCGGGTGAGCAGTTCTTC
>TRBJ1-5|.|.|TRBV20-1
CSARRQYSNQPQHF
TGCAGTGCTAGGCGGCAGTATAGCAATCAGCCCCAGCATTTT
>TRBJ1-2|TRBD1|few|TRBV28
CASTGQGVIGYTF
TGTGCCAGCACCGGACAGGGGGTGATAGGCTACACCTTC
>TRBJ2-5|.|.|TRBV6-5
CASGRGTAETQYF
TGTGCCAGCGGACGGGGGACCGCAGAGACCCAGTACTTC
>TRBJ2-5|.|many|TRBV7-9
CASSLTGPETQYF
TGTGCCAGCAGCTTGACGGGCCCAGAGACCCAGTACTTC
>TRBJ1-1|.|few|TRBV4-3
CASSQGVRDTEAFF
TGCGCCAGCAGCCAAGGGGTCCGGGACACTGAAGCTTTCTTT
>TRBJ2-1|TRBD2|.|TRBV12-3/TRBV12-4
CASSRGTSGYYNEQFF
TGTGCCAGCAGCCGCGGGACTAGCGGATACTACAATGAGCAGTTCTTC
>TRBJ2-2|TRBD1|.|TRBV9
CASSSDRGSNTGELFF
TGTGCCAGCAGCTCGGACAGGGGATCGAACACCGGGGAGCTGTTTTTT
>TRBJ2-7|TRBD2|few|TRBV6-5
CASRPLSGGDYEQYF
TGTGCCAGCAGACCGCTCAGCGGGGGGGACTACGAGCAGTACTTC
>TRBJ1-1|.|.|TRBV7-9
CASSLNVNTEAFF
TGTGCCAGCAGCTTAAACGTGAACACTGAAGCTTTCTTT
>TRBJ1-2|TRBD1|.|TRBV6-6
CASSYSSDRVGYTF
TGTGCCAGCAGTTACTCGAGTGACAGGGTTGGCTACACCTTC
>TRBJ2-5|TRBD1|.|TRBV12-3/TRBV12-4
CASSLDRSQETQYF
TGTGCCAGCAGTTTGGACAGGAGCCAAGAGACCCAGTACTTC
>TRBJ1-3|.|.|TRBV25-1
CASSAPSSGNTIYF
TGTGCCAGCAGTGCCCCCAGCTCTGGAAACACCATATATTTT
>TRBJ2-2|.|many|TRBV7-2
CAIYTGELFF
TGTGCCATCTACACCGGGGAGCTGTTTTTT
>TRBJ2-7|TRBD1|many|TRBV4-2
CASSQGGQGTYEQYF
TGTGCCAGCAGCCAAGGGGGACAGGGAACGTACGAGCAGTACTTC
>TRBJ1-1|.|.|TRBV5-5
CASSLVKARLNTEAFF
TGTGCCAGCAGCTTGGTTAAGGCCAGATTGAACACTGAAGCTTTCTTT
>TRBJ1-3|.|.|TRBV29-1
CSVRTTGAGNTIYF
TGCAGCGTTAGGACCACTGGGGCTGGAAACACCATATATTTT
>TRBJ2-3|TRBD2|.|TRBV5-6
CASSYGLAPDTQYF
TGTGCCAGCAGCTATGGACTAGCCCCAGATACGCAGTATTTT
>TRBJ2-5|TRBD2|many|TRBV12-3/TRBV12-4
CASTPGLSIETQYF
TGTGCCAGCACCCCGGGACTAAGCATCGAGACCCAGTACTTC
>TRBJ1-6|.|.|TRBV5-1
CASSLEGIPVSSPLHF
TGCGCCAGCAGCTTGGAGGGGATCCCTGTTAGCTCACCCCTCCACTTT
>TRBJ2-2|.|few|TRBV2
CASTRTDPTGELFF
TGTGCCAGCACTCGGACAGATCCCACCGGGGAGCTGTTTTTT
>TRBJ2-7|TRBD1|few|TRBV12-3/TRBV12-4
CASSLGQGLGGYEQYF
TGTGCCAGCAGTCTCGGACAGGGGTTAGGTGGGTACGAGCAGTACTTC
>TRBJ2-2|.|few|TRBV6-5
CASSYERGDGELFF
TGTGCCAGCAGTTACGAACGGGGAGACGGGGAGCTGTTTTTT
>TRBJ2-3|TRBD2|few|TRBV12-3/TRBV12-4
CASSPLAGDTQYF
TGTGCCAGCAGCCCCTTAGCGGGAGATACGCAGTATTTT
>TRBJ2-5|.|.|TRBV30
CAWSDEGSGETQYF
TGTGCCTGGAGTGATGAGGGGTCAGGAGAGACCCAGTACTTC
>TRBJ2-1|.|few|TRBV20-1
CSAPPPSLRGAYYNEQFF
TGCAGTGCACCCCCACCCTCGTTGCGGGGCGCATATTACAATGAGCAGTTCTTC
>TRBJ1-5|.|few|TRBV12-3/TRBV12-4
CASSLEADQPQHF
TGTGCCAGCAGTTTAGAGGCCGATCAGCCCCAGCATTTT
>TRBJ1-5|.|.|TRBV5-1
CASSLGLGTNQPQHF
TGCGCCAGCAGCTTGGGTTTGGGTACCAATCAGCCCCAGCATTTT
>TRBJ1-3|TRBD1|.|TRBV4-3
CASSQGVQGRGNTIYF
TGCGCCAGCAGCCAAGGCGTACAGGGGCGTGGAAACACCATATATTTT
>TRBJ1-5|.|few|TRBV5-1
CASSLGGAQPQHF
TGCGCCAGCAGCTTGGGAGGGGCCCAGCCCCAGCATTTT
>TRBJ1-3|TRBD1|.|TRBV6-6
CASSYAITGALGNTIYF
TGTGCCAGCAGTTACGCCATCACAGGGGCACTAGGAAACACCATATATTTT
>TRBJ1-1|TRBD1|.|TRBV19
CASSTPGQFEAFF
TGTGCCAGTAGTACGCCGGGACAGTTTGAAGCTTTCTTT
>TRBJ2-7|.|many|TRBV12-3/TRBV12-4
CASSLTSASYEQYF
TGTGCCAGCAGTTTGACTTCCGCCTCCTACGAGCAGTACTTC
>TRBJ1-1|TRBD1|.|TRBV20-1
CSARVPGQWTDEAFF
TGCAGTGCTAGAGTCCCGGGACAGTGGACGGATGAAGCTTTCTTT
>TRBJ2-7|TRBD1|few|TRBV6-6
CASSSRDRGGEQYF
TGTGCCAGCAGTAGCCGCGACAGGGGGGGAGAGCAGTACTTC
>TRBJ1-5|TRBD1|.|TRBV12-3/TRBV12-4
CASSRRGRDQPQHF
TGTGCCAGCAGCAGAAGGGGGCGAGACCAGCCCCAGCATTTT
>TRBJ2-3|.|.|TRBV19
CASSIYTGSYSYTQYF
TGTGCCAGTAGTATTTACACAGGGTCATACTCCTATACGCAGTATTTT
>TRBJ1-1|.|.|TRBV6-5
CASSSSASSTEAFF
TGTGCCAGCAGTTCTTCAGCGTCTAGCACTGAAGCTTTCTTT
>TRBJ2-5|TRBD1|many|TRBV7-9
CASLQGPLETQYF
TGTGCCAGCTTACAGGGGCCGCTAGAGACCCAGTACTTC
>TRBJ2-5|.|many|TRBV7-2
CASSPDSKTQYF
TGTGCCAGCAGCCCTGATTCGAAGACCCAGTACTTC
>TRBJ2-2|.|.|TRBV4-1
CASSPGDGRTGELFF
TGCGCCAGCAGCCCCGGTGATGGGCGTACCGGGGAGCTGTTTTTT
>TRBJ2-5|.|.|TRBV4-1
CASSQDPGETQYF
TGCGCCAGCAGCCAAGATCCAGGGGAGACCCAGTACTTC
>TRBJ2-3|.|.|TRBV3-1
CASSHQGGVLTDTQYF
TGTGCCAGCAGCCATCAGGGCGGGGTCTTGACAGATACGCAGTATTTT
>TRBJ2-5|TRBD2|.|TRBV6-6
CASRDTSGGTIQETQYF
TGTGCCAGCAGAGACACTAGCGGGGGAACTATCCAAGAGACCCAGTACTTC
>TRBJ2-2|.|few|TRBV29-1
CSALRAARTGELFF
TGCAGCGCCCTCCGGGCAGCGCGCACCGGGGAGCTGTTTTTT
>TRBJ1-1|TRBD1|few|TRBV5-1
CASSVTGGMNTEAFF
TGCGCCAGCAGCGTAACAGGGGGGATGAACACTGAAGCTTTCTTT
>TRBJ2-1|.|.|TRBV3-1
CASSPDGHYNEQFF
TGTGCCAGCAGCCCGGATGGACATTACAATGAGCAGTTCTTC
>TRBJ1-5|.|few|TRBV7-9
CASSFGFGNQPQHF
TGTGCCAGCAGCTTTGGGTTCGGAAATCAGCCCCAGCATTTT
>TRBJ2-1|TRBD1|once|TRBV12-3/TRBV12-4
CASSSRDRANEQFF
TGTGCCAGCAGTTCCCGGGACAGGGCCAATGAGCAGTTCTTC